This entry describes one TCR beta chain. This clonotype was seen only a few times. What this receptor recognizes is not known. No per-base quality is available; no much larger clone lies one base away. The receptor library was made with PCR. DNA from cultured CD4+ T cells was subjected to TCR sequencing with the Oncomine TCR Beta short-read assay at the Johns Hopkins FTIC core. The QIAamp micro DNA kit was used to extract genomic DNA from the cultured CD4+ T cells. Oncomine TCR Beta libraries from cultured CD4+ T cells were pooled with unique dual indexes and sequenced on an Illumina iSeq 100. In the original analysis: Non-productive sequences were removed, and CDR3s not starting with C, not ending with F or W, or shorter than 7 amino acids were discarded. The MANAFEST web application identified antigen-specific clonotypes by comparing peptide-stimulated wells against reference wells and other culture wells. Positive clones required FDR below 0.05, an odds ratio above 5, and productive frequency above 0.1% in at least two of three replicate wells. A clonotype counted as cross-reactive if it showed significant expansion both in the SARS-CoV-2 spike wells and in at least one common cold coronavirus spike condition. Using R version 3.6.1, CDR3 homology was evaluated through Levenshtein distances (stringdist) along with unrooted phylogenetic trees (ape). TCRdb trimmed the raw reads at Q25, called clones with MiXCR and kept productive beta chains. CDR3 protein sequences are deduplicated, and each keeps its most common genes and DNA. These V and J calls originate from TCRdb's pipeline instead of the authors' own analysis. In this sample the table shows some 20,000 distinct CDR3 sequences, roughly 70% of which occur a single time. About 4% of the sample is held by the ten biggest clonotypes.

The CDR3 holds 15 amino acids from the cysteine to the phenylalanine. Solely the CDR3 DNA is kept, with 45 bases framed from the first base. V drops 2 bases and J drops 3 bases, leaving 11 bases in between. CDR1 and CDR2 are read off the germline V gene as SGHTA and FQGNSA. Taken with the paper, the label for treatment or condition translates to: approximately 10-day PBMC culture with coronavirus spike peptide pools or control peptides (ViraFEST assay). The study used the ViraFEST assay, which expanded antigen-specific T cells with peptide pools and then identified expanded clonotypes by TCR sequencing. The convalescent patients' positive SARS-CoV-2 PCR tests were from March to December 2020, which was before the Alpha, Beta and Delta variants emerged in the United States. Over 1.5 million PBMCs per well were cultured in IMDM with roughly 5.2% human AB serum and approximately 9.8 IU/ml IL-2, plus 10 ug/ml peptide pools. Half of the culture medium was replaced with fresh IL-2-containing medium on days 3 and 7. After 10 days of culture, CD4+ T cells were isolated by negative selection with the EasySep CD4+ T cell isolation kit. Ficoll-Paque Plus gradient centrifugation was used to isolate PBMCs from whole blood, and the isolated PBMCs were then either used fresh or cryopreserved at -140C. In general, triplicate wells were set up for every culture condition.

The sample originates from a study of vaccination and CD4 T cells after COVID-19 (dated by TCRdb to 2021 to 2024). Describing the broader study: Every convalescent patient had a positive nasal swab PCR test for SARS-CoV-2, with mild disease in about 9 patients and severe disease in one. Six males and four females were included in the convalescent cohort, with two Hispanic individuals, seven Caucasians, two Asians and one multiracial person represented. Participants got two doses of the Pfizer-BioNTech BNT162b2 vaccine (n=8) or two doses of the Moderna mRNA-1273 vaccine (n=2). Post-COVID blood samples were collected from convalescent patients a median of around 100 days after diagnosis, with a range of about 30 to 170 days. Post-vaccine blood samples were obtained a median of around 67 days after the second vaccine dose, with a range of roughly 13 to 250 days. The cultures were stimulated with overlapping spike peptide pools from SARS-CoV-2 and from the common cold coronaviruses HCoV-NL63, HCoV-OC43 and HCoV-229E. In control cultures, a CEFX viral epitope pool was used as positive control, an HIV-1 Nef peptide pool was used as negative control, or no peptide was added. In 10 COVID-19 convalescent patients and a few infection-naive healthy vaccine recipients, researchers compared the spike-specific CD4+ TCR repertoire from before mRNA vaccination with the repertoire from after.

On the study overall, not on this receptor specifically: An increase in the median number of SARS-CoV-2-reactive clonotypes from around 20 after infection to roughly 38 after vaccination was observed, but the change was not found to be significant. In convalescent patients, a median roughly 85% of post-vaccine SARS-CoV-2-reactive clones were detected only after vaccination, suggesting vaccine-specific priming. Of the vaccine-specific clones in convalescent patients, 304 of 307, or nearly all, reacted only to SARS-CoV-2 spike and did not cross-react with common cold coronaviruses. Only a relatively small number of convalescent patients were included in the study, and early timepoints following natural infection were not analyzed.

Sequencing was done on a sample of CD4+ T cells from blood, cultured in vitro. This chain joins TRBV7-2 to TRBJ1-5; tentative D gene TRBD1, with 6 bases matching. This TCR came from a human donor who had recovered from COVID-19. Read as DNA, the sequence is TGTGCCAGCAGCTTATATGGACAGCCCAATCAGCCCCAGCATTTT. Its coded protein is CASSLYGQPNQPQHF.